This T cell receptor (beta chain) is drawn from a study of blood T cell repertoires in COVID-19. The overall study: The study drew acute and convalescent COVID-19 samples from the United States, Italy and Spain.

V shed 6 bases and J shed 4 bases, with 21 bases lying between them. Germline-derived CDR1 and CDR2 are SNHLY and FYNNEI. The CDR3 consists of 16 residues. Using immunoSEQ multiplex PCR, the repertoire was profiled, and TCRdb retains in-frame clones only, with some absent. The data show 150,000 to 200,000 clones, with approximately 86% seen just once and around 8.3% held by the top ten. The receptor comes from a man between 60 and 75 years old with acute or convalescent COVID-19. The chain carries TRBV2 and TRBJ1-2; possible D gene TRBD1, 6 bases. The sample was peripheral blood. CDR3 coding DNA: TGTGCCAGCAGAGTAAAGGGTGACAGGACTTTCTATGGCTACACCTTC. Translating gives CASRVKGDRTFYGYTF. The variable domain in full, completed from reference TRBV2 and TRBJ1-2, reads EPEVTQTPSHQVTQMGQEVILRCVPISNHLYFYWYRQILGQKVEFLVSFYNNEISEKSEIFDDQFSVERPDGSNFTLKIRSTKLEDSAMYFCASRVKGDRTFYGYTFGSGTRLTVV.